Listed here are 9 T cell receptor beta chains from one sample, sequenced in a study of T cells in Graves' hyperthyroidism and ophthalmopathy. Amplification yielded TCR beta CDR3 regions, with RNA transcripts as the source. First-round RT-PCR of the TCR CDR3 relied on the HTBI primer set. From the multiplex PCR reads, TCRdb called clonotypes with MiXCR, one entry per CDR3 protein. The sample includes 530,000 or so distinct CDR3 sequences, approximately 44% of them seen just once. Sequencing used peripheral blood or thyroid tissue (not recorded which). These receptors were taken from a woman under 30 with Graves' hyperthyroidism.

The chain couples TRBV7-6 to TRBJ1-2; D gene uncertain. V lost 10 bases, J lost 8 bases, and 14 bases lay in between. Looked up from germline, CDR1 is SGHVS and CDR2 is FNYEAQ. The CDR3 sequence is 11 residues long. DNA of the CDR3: TGTGCCATCAGTGAGTCGGCAGGCTACACCTTC. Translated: CAISESAGYTF.

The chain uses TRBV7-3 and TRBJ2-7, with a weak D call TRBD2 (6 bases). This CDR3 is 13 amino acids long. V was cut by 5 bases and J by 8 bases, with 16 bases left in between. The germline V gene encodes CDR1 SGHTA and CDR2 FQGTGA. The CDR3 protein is CASSPGLPLKQYF. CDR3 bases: TGTGCCAGCAGCCCGGGACTTCCCTTGAAGCAGTACTTC.

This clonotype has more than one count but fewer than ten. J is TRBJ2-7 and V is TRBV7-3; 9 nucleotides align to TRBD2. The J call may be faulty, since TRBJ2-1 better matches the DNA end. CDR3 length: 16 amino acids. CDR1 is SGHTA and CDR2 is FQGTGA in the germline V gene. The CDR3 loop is CASSPLAGVAYNEQFF. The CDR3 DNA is TGTGCCAGCAGCCCATTAGCGGGAGTCGCCTACAATGAGCAGTTCTTC.

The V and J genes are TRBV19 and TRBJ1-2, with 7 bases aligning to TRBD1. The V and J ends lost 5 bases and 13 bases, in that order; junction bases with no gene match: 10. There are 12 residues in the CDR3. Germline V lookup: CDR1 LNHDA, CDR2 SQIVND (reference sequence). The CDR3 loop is CASSPSTGMPTF. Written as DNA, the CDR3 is TGTGCCAGTAGTCCCTCGACAGGGATGCCCACCTTC.

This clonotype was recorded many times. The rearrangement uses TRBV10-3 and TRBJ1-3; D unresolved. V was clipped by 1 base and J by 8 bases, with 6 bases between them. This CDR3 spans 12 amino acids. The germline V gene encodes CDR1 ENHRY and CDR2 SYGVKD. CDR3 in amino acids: CAISELGDTIYF. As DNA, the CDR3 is TGTGCCATCAGTGAGTTGGGAGACACCATATATTTT.

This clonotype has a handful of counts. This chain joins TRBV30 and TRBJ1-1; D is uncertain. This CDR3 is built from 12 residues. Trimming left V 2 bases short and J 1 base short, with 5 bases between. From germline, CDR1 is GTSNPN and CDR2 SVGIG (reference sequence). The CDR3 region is CAWSWTNTEAFF. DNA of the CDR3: TGTGCCTGGAGTTGGACGAACACTGAAGCTTTCTTT.

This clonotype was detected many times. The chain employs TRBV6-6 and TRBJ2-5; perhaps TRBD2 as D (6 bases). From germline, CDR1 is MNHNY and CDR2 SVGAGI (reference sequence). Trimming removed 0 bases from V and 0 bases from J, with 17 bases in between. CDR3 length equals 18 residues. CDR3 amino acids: CASSYSMLGGKYQETQYF. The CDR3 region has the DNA TGTGCCAGCAGTTACTCGATGCTCGGAGGGAAGTACCAAGAGACCCAGTACTTC.

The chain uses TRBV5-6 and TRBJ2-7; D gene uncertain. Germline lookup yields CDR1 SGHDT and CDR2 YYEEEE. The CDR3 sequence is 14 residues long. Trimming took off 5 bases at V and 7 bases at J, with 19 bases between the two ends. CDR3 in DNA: TGTGCCAGCAGTTCCTGGGGTCCGGTGGGAGAGCAGTACTTC. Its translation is CASSSWGPVGEQYF.

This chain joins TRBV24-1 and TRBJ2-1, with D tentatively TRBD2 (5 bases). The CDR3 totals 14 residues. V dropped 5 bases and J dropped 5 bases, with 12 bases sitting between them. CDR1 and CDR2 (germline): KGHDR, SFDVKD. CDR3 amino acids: CATSGLARNNEQFF. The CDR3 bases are TGTGCCACCAGTGGCCTAGCACGGAACAATGAGCAGTTCTTC.